This T cell receptor beta chain was recorded in a study of cytomegalovirus exposure and HLA in healthy donors. Overall study findings and caveats: The Asian-associated ancestry cluster reportedly had fewer N-insertions than the approximately 630-donor mean in a later analysis.

Notes on this clone: Its antigen is not identified.

Researchers ran the PCR with 60 Vbeta and 13 Jbeta primers. TCRdb keeps only in-frame clones here, not all; method: immunoSEQ multiplex PCR. The sample has under 150,000 clones, roughly 80% seen once. The receptor was derived from a male donor in good health and CMV-seronegative. The sequencing sample was made of PBMCs.

The DNA for the CDR3 is TGTGCCAGCAGCCCCCTACAGGGTTCTGGGGCCAACGTCCTGACTTTC. It is translated as CASSPLQGSGANVLTF. This chain joins TRBV11-2 and TRBJ2-6; D might be TRBD1 (6 bases). V gave up 5 bases and J gave up 1 base, with 12 bases separating them. CDR1 and CDR2 from the germline V gene are SGHAT and FQNNGV. This CDR3 is 16 amino acids long.